The sample holds a few counts of the clone carrying this T cell receptor (beta chain). CDR1 SGHTA and CDR2 FQGNSA come from the germline V gene. Trimming left V 5 bases short and J 3 bases short, with 13 bases between. The CDR3 sequence is 15 residues long. These data are taken from a study of Graves' ophthalmopathy and Graves' hyperthyroidism. The study amplified TCR beta CDR3 regions using RNA transcripts. Second-round multiplex PCR followed a first-round RT-PCR using HTBI primers. TCRdb reprocessed the multiplex PCR reads with MiXCR, giving one entry per CDR3 protein. The sample yields about 660,000 distinct CDR3 sequences, about 41% seen once.

The specimen sequenced was peripheral blood. The source of this sequence is an adult man with Graves' ophthalmopathy. This rearrangement joins TRBV7-2 to TRBJ1-4; the D is unclear. CDR3 region: CASSITPLANEKLFF. CDR3 bases: TGTGCCAGCAGCATAACCCCCCTGGCTAATGAAAAACTGTTTTTT.